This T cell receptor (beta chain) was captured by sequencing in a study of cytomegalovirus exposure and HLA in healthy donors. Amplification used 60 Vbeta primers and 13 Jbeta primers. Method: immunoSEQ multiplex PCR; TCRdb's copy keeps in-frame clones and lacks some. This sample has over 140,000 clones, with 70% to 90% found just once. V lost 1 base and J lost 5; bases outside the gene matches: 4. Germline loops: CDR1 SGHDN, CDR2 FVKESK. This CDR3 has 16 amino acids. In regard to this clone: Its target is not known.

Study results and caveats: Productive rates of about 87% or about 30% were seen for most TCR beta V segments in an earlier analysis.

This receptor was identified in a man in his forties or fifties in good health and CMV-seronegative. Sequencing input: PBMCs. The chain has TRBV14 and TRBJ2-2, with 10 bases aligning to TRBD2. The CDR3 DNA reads TGTGCCAGCAGCCAAGGGACTAGCGGAGTGACCGGGGAGCTGTTTTTT. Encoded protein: CASSQGTSGVTGELFF. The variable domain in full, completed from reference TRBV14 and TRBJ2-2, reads EAGVTQFPSHSVIEKGQTVTLRCDPISGHDNLYWYRRVMGKEIKFLLHFVKESKQDESGMPNNRFLAERTGGTYSTLKVQPAELEDSGVYFCASSQGTSGVTGELFFGEGSRLTVL.